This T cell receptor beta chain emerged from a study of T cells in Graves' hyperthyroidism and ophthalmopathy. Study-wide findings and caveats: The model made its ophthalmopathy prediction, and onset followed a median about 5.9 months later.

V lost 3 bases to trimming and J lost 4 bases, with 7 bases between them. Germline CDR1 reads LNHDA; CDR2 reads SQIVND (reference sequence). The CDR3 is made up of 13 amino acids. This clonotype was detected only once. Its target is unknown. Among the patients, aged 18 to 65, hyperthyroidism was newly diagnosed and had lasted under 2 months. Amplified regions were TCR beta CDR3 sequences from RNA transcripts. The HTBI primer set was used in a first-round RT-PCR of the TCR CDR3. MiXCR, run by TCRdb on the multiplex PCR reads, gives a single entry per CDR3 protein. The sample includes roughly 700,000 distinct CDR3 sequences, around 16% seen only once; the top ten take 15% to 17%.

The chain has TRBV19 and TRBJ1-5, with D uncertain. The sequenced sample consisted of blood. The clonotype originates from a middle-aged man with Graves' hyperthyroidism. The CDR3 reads CASSMGLNQPQHF. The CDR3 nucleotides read TGTGCCAGTAGTATGGGGTTAAATCAGCCCCAGCATTTT.